Below, 26 T cell receptor beta chains from the same sample are listed, as sequenced in a study of vaccination and CD4 T cells after COVID-19. The sample's treatment: approximately 10-day PBMC culture with coronavirus spike peptide pools or control peptides (ViraFEST assay). Antigens of these TCRs are unknown. Cultured CD4+ T cell DNA was sequenced using the Oncomine TCR Beta short-read assay. TCRdb redid the calling of the PCR reads with MiXCR, one entry per CDR3 protein. Among around 18,000 distinct CDR3 sequences, 65% to 80% were seen once, and the ten largest hold roughly a sixth. Sequenced sample: CD4+ T cells from blood, cultured in vitro. Receptors originate from a human donor who had recovered from COVID-19.

This clonotype was counted between two and nine times. This sequence joins TRBV20-1 and TRBJ2-2; possibly TRBD2 for D (6 bases). This CDR3 has 16 amino acids. The V and J ends lost 5 bases and 6 bases respectively, with 22 bases between them. From germline, CDR1 is DFQATT and CDR2 SNEGSKA (reference sequence). CDR3 sequence (DNA): TGCAGTGCTTGGTGGTTGAGGAGGGGTCCGCCCGGGGAGCTGTTTTTT. This encodes CSAWWLRRGPPGELFF.

In its sample, this clonotype was seen once. The chain employs TRBV10-3 and TRBJ1-1; 8 positions agree with TRBD1. This CDR3 has 13 amino acids. V dropped 6 bases and J dropped 5; count of bases not matched to a gene: 5. CDR1 is ENHRY, CDR2 SYGVKD, per germline. CDR3 protein: CAIRLDRETEAFF. CDR3 DNA: TGTGCCATCAGGCTGGACAGGGAAACTGAAGCTTTCTTT.

The chain joins TRBV28 to TRBJ2-1, with 11 bases lining up with TRBD1. Germline CDR1 MDHEN, CDR2 SYDVKM. Trimming took 5 bases from V and 1 from J; bases not matched to a gene: 7. The CDR3 has 17 residues. CDR3 amino acids: CASSPRTGGWSYNEQFF. CDR3 nucleotides: TGTGCCAGCAGTCCCCGGACAGGGGGCTGGTCCTACAATGAGCAGTTCTTC. Using reference TRBV28 and TRBJ2-1 for the parts outside the CDR3, the full variable domain is DVKVTQSSRYLVKRTGEKVFLECVQDMDHENMFWYRQDPGLGLRLIYFSYDVKMKEKGDIPEGYSVSREKKERFSLILESASTNQTSMYLCASSPRTGGWSYNEQFFGPGTRLTVL.

This chain uses TRBV7-2 with TRBJ1-5; no clear D. Trimming pared 1 base from V and 8 bases from J, leaving 18 bases between. CDR1 is SGHTA, CDR2 FQGNSA, per germline. The CDR3 sequence is 16 residues long. The CDR3 DNA reads TGTGCCAGCAGCTTAGGCCTATTGGGGTCCGTGGAGCCCCAGCATTTT. Translated: CASSLGLLGSVEPQHF.

In its sample, this clonotype was seen once. This sequence joins TRBV30 and TRBJ1-5, with D uncertain. This CDR3 has 13 residues. V dropped 2 bases and J dropped 5 bases, with 10 bases sitting between them. Germline V gene lookup returns CDR1 GTSNPN and CDR2 SVGIG (reference sequence). The CDR3 DNA reads TGTGCCTGGAGTAACAGCGGATATCAGCCCCAGCATTTT. Translated: CAWSNSGYQPQHF.

The chain has TRBV9 and TRBJ1-2; possibly TRBD1 for D (5 bases). The CDR3 consists of 12 residues. Trimming stripped 0 bases from V and 7 bases from J, with 7 bases between. Germline CDR1 and CDR2: SGDLS and YYNGEE. This CDR3 is CASSVGRAGYTF. The CDR3 nucleotides read TGTGCCAGCAGCGTAGGCAGGGCTGGCTACACCTTC. Full variable domain (outside the CDR3, taken from reference TRBV9 and TRBJ1-2): DSGVTQTPKHLITATGQRVTLRCSPRSGDLSVYWYQQSLDQGLQFLIQYYNGEERAKGNILERFSAQQFPDLHSELNLSSLELGDSALYFCASSVGRAGYTFGSGTRLTVV.

The rearrangement joins TRBV28 to TRBJ2-1; D is unclear. Germline CDR1 MDHEN, CDR2 SYDVKM. Trimming removed 5 bases at V and 6 bases at J, with 14 bases between. This CDR3 spans 14 amino acids. CDR3 coding DNA: TGTGCCAGCAGTCCAACTGGGTTGGTCAATGAGCAGTTCTTC. Its protein product is CASSPTGLVNEQFF.

The V gene is TRBV19, the J gene TRBJ1-1, with D hard to call. The CDR3 extends over 15 amino acids. Germline CDR1 and CDR2: LNHDA and SQIVND (reference sequence). The ends were cut back, 7 bases at V and 5 bases at J, with 20 bases in the middle. This CDR3 reads CASTLLWSDVTEAFF. Here the CDR3 DNA reads TGTGCCAGTACCCTCCTGTGGAGCGATGTTACTGAAGCTTTCTTT.

V gene TRBV27 combines with J gene TRBJ2-7; D is unresolved. Trimming cost V 4 bases and J 3 bases, with 10 bases left between them. In germline, CDR1 is MNHEY, CDR2 SMNVEV (reference sequence). CDR3 length equals 13 residues. The CDR3 spells CASSSVSHYEQYF. The CDR3 nucleotides are TGTGCCAGCAGTTCGGTCAGCCACTACGAGCAGTACTTC.

The chain uses TRBV14 and TRBJ2-5; unclear D gene. Germline assignment: CDR1 SGHDN and CDR2 FVKESK. The CDR3 has 12 residues. V shed 4 bases and J shed 7 bases, with 10 bases lying between them. The CDR3 region has the DNA TGTGCCAGCAGCCCCTTTCCGGGGACCCAGTACTTC. This sequence encodes CASSPFPGTQYF.

CDR3 loop: CASGAGTHTEAFF. The DNA for the CDR3 is TGTGCCAGCGGGGCTGGGACGCACACTGAAGCTTTCTTT. The chain is built from TRBV6-1 and TRBJ1-1, with D possibly TRBD1 on 5 matching bases. Per germline, CDR1 MNHNS and CDR2 SASEGT. The V end was cut by 8 bases, the J end by 3 bases, with 13 bases between. The CDR3 has 13 residues.

This clonotype appeared a single time. The chain is built from TRBV12-3 or TRBV12-4 and TRBJ2-7; D tentatively fits TRBD1 or TRBD2 (5 bases each). The V end lost 5 bases, the J end lost 4 bases, and 9 bases lay between the germline ends. The CDR3 runs 12 residues. The CDR3 is CASSIGTYEQYF. The CDR3, as DNA: TGTGCCAGCAGTATAGGGACGTACGAGCAGTACTTC.

The rearrangement links TRBV11-3 to TRBJ2-3; 8 bases fit TRBD1. Germline CDR1 and CDR2: SGHNT and YENEEA. The J segment lost 6 bases and the V segment lost 4 bases, leaving 6 bases of the junction unmatched. The CDR3 is made up of 14 amino acids. This CDR3 is CASSSAGGGDTQYF. The CDR3 DNA reads as TGTGCCAGCAGCTCAGCAGGGGGCGGCGATACGCAGTATTTT.

Remarks on this clonotype: No DNA is shown, since the ends of the CDR3 on it are uncertain; the CDR3 is the one TCRdb lists. The chain combines TRBV29-1 with TRBJ1-1. CDR1 is SQVTM, CDR2 ANQGSEA, per germline. The CDR3 adds up to 13 amino acids, both ends counted. Here the CDR3 reads CSVGFGSGGRAIF.

The V call is TRBV7-2, the J call TRBJ1-1; TRBD1 might be the D (5 bases). Germline CDR1 SGHTA, CDR2 FQGNSA. The CDR3 contains 15 residues. V lost 1 base and J lost 8, with 17 bases in between. The CDR3: CASSLDGARGSEAFF. Here the CDR3 DNA reads TGTGCCAGCAGCTTAGACGGGGCCCGCGGGTCGGAAGCTTTCTTT.

This clonotype occurred a few times. The genes are TRBV28 and TRBJ1-2; D is unresolved. V was clipped by 0 bases and J by 6 bases, with 8 bases between them. CDR1 is MDHEN and CDR2 is SYDVKM in the germline V gene. The CDR3 contains 13 residues. The CDR3 region is CASSLWDRDGYTF. In DNA, the CDR3 is TGTGCCAGCAGTTTATGGGATCGGGATGGCTACACCTTC.

The genes are TRBV20-1 and TRBJ1-1, with D possibly matching TRBD1 (6 bases). The CDR3 contains 15 residues. Germline V gives CDR1 DFQATT, CDR2 SNEGSKA (reference sequence). The V end lost 2 bases, the J end lost 5 bases, and 18 bases lay between the germline ends. CDR3 amino acids: CSARNPGRGGTEAFF. The CDR3, as DNA: TGCAGTGCTAGAAACCCGGGCAGGGGTGGTACTGAAGCTTTCTTT.

This clonotype was counted between two and nine times. This chain links TRBV20-1 with TRBJ2-3; D not resolved. CDR1 and CDR2 from the germline V gene are DFQATT and SNEGSKA (reference sequence). V lost 2 bases to trimming and J lost 0 bases, with 9 bases between them. The CDR3 consists of 14 residues. The CDR3 here is CSARRDDSTDTQYF. CDR3 nucleotides: TGCAGTGCTAGAAGGGATGATAGCACAGATACGCAGTATTTT.

This clonotype was seen once. The chain carries TRBV4-3 and TRBJ1-3; unclear D gene. The germline V gene has CDR1 LGHNA and CDR2 YSLEER. V was pared by 0 bases and J by 1 base, with 7 bases between. The CDR3 contains 15 residues. The CDR3 DNA sequence: TGCGCCAGCAGCCAAGATCATGGTTCTGGAAACACCATATATTTT. It is translated as CASSQDHGSGNTIYF.

In DNA form, the CDR3 reads TGCAGTGCTAGAGTTAACGGCAGGAACACCGGGGAGCTGTTTTTT. Translation: CSARVNGRNTGELFF. The rearrangement links TRBV20-1 to TRBJ2-2; D is uncertain. Trimming cost V 1 base and J 1 base, with 10 bases left between them. The germline V gene encodes CDR1 DFQATT and CDR2 SNEGSKA (reference sequence). CDR3 length: 15 residues.

The V call is TRBV20-1, the J call TRBJ2-3, with 12 nucleotides matching TRBD2. Losses at the gene ends were 6 bases for V and 1 base for J; bases not matched to a gene: 8. Germline CDR1 reads DFQATT; CDR2 reads SNEGSKA (reference sequence). The CDR3 is 16 residues long. DNA of the CDR3: TGCAGTGCCCCACTAGCGGGGGGTGGTGGCACAGATACGCAGTATTTT. It codes for CSAPLAGGGGTDTQYF.

This clonotype was counted between two and nine times. The CDR3 spells CASSSDPPHPNYGYTF. The CDR3 nucleotides read TGTGCCAGCAGCTCAGACCCCCCGCATCCTAACTATGGCTACACCTTC. The V gene is TRBV11-1, the J gene TRBJ1-2; no reliable D call. The CDR3 spans 16 residues. Germline values: CDR1 SGHAT, CDR2 FQDESV (reference sequence). Trimming removed 4 bases at V and 0 bases at J, with 15 bases between. Full variable domain (rest looked up from reference TRBV11-1 and TRBJ1-2): EAEVAQSPRYKITEKSQAVAFWCDPISGHATLYWYRQILGQGPELLVQFQDESVVDDSQLPKDRFSAERLKGVDSTLKIQPAELGDSAMYLCASSSDPPHPNYGYTFGSGTRLTVV.

This clonotype occurred a few times. The chain combines TRBV27 with TRBJ1-5; no reliable D call. The CDR3 is 14 residues long. Trimming removed 0 bases at V and 6 bases at J, with 9 bases between. CDR1 is MNHEY, CDR2 SMNVEV, per germline (reference sequence). Here the CDR3 reads CASSLSSGFQPQHF. In DNA form, the CDR3 reads TGTGCCAGCAGTTTATCGTCGGGGTTTCAGCCCCAGCATTTT.

V and J are TRBV6-1 and TRBJ1-5; no definite D call. This CDR3 comprises 12 residues. The V and J ends lost 1 base and 7 bases respectively, with 5 bases between them. Per the germline V gene, CDR1 is MNHNS and CDR2 is SASEGT. The CDR3 bases are TGTGCCAGCAGTGAAGGTTTCCAGCCCCAGCATTTT. Amino acids: CASSEGFQPQHF.

This rearrangement joins TRBV6-5 to TRBJ2-7; tentatively, D is TRBD1 or TRBD2 (5 bases each). The CDR3 has 15 residues. CDR1 is MNHEY and CDR2 is SVGAGI in the germline V gene. V lost 4 bases and J 4 bases, leaving 17 bases between the germline ends. The DNA for the CDR3 is TGTGCCAGCAGTTTTGGGACCGCACGTGGGTACGAGCAGTACTTC. It translates to CASSFGTARGYEQYF.

The CDR3 sequence: CASMKEVQLLNTEAFF. In DNA, the CDR3 is TGTGCCAGCATGAAGGAGGTCCAGCTCTTAAACACTGAAGCTTTCTTT. This sequence joins TRBV2 and TRBJ1-1; no reliable D call. Germline V gives CDR1 SNHLY, CDR2 FYNNEI. The CDR3 sequence is 16 residues long. V was trimmed by 7 bases and J by 2 bases, leaving 20 bases between them.